The 19 T cell receptor beta chains given below trace back to one sample, sequenced in a study of shared clonotypes between healthy human individuals. Clones were sequenced by immunoSEQ multiplex PCR, and TCRdb holds only the in-frame ones, with some missing. The sample contains some 490,000 clones, approximately 80% of which appear only once. Sequences were obtained from PBMCs. The source is a woman between 35 and 50 years old in good health. Some clones in this sample may be carry-over from other donors' samples.

DNA for the CDR3: TGTGCCAGCAGCTTAGAACTACAAGAGACCCAGTACTTC. Its protein product is CASSLELQETQYF. The chain employs TRBV11-3 and TRBJ2-5; D not certain. V shed 0 bases and J shed 2 bases, with 4 bases lying between them. The germline CDR1 and CDR2 sequences are SGHNT and YENEEA. CDR3 length equals 13 residues.

The rearrangement links TRBV27 to TRBJ2-1; 11 bases are shared with TRBD2. There are 15 residues in the CDR3. In germline, CDR1 is MNHEY, CDR2 SMNVEV (reference sequence). Trimming at V came to 2 bases and at J to 6 bases, leaving 3 bases not matched to a gene. CDR3 amino acids: CASSLGSGRANEQFF. The CDR3 region has the DNA TGTGCCAGCAGTTTAGGTAGCGGGAGGGCCAATGAGCAGTTCTTC.

The chain is built from TRBV7-6 and TRBJ1-2; D may be TRBD1 (5 bases). The CDR3 is 14 residues long. Germline assignment: CDR1 SGHVS and CDR2 FNYEAQ. Trimming cost V 2 bases and J 7 bases, with 14 bases left between them. The CDR3 sequence is CASSLLGGTRGYTF. The DNA for the CDR3 is TGTGCCAGCAGCTTACTGGGTGGGACTCGTGGCTACACCTTC.

Note on this clone: A read error is likely here: a far larger clone is one base away. This chain joins TRBV29-1 and TRBJ2-3; 9 bases fit TRBD2. The CDR3 runs to 16 residues. CDR1 SQVTM and CDR2 ANQGSEA come from the germline V gene. Trimming cost V 1 base and J 1 base; bases outside gene matches: 6. This CDR3 is CSVEVLGGGGTDTQYF. The CDR3, as DNA: TGCAGCGTTGAAGTCCTCGGCGGGGGGGGCACAGATACGCAGTATTTT.

V gene TRBV5-4 combines with J gene TRBJ1-2; D ambiguous. The V and J ends lost 2 bases and 4 bases respectively, with 9 bases between them. CDR1 is SGHNT, CDR2 YYREEE, per germline (reference sequence). The CDR3 extends over 13 amino acids. This chain's CDR3 is CASSLGRAYGYTF. The CDR3 DNA reads TGTGCCAGCAGCTTAGGGAGAGCCTATGGCTACACCTTC.

The V and J genes are TRBV29-1 and TRBJ2-2; D remains unclear. V was clipped by 4 bases and J by 0 bases, with 9 bases between them. The germline V gene has CDR1 SQVTM and CDR2 ANQGSEA. This CDR3 has 14 residues. CDR3 sequence reads: CSVVPLANTGELFF. CDR3 sequence (DNA): TGCAGCGTTGTACCCCTAGCGAACACCGGGGAGCTGTTTTTT.

The chain links TRBV11-2 to TRBJ1-4; D not resolved. There are 13 residues in the CDR3. With 1 base removed from V and 8 bases from J, the gap between germline ends came to 8 bases. Germline V CDR1 and CDR2: SGHAT, FQNNGV. CDR3: CASSLAVREKLFF. The CDR3 DNA reads TGTGCCAGCAGCTTAGCAGTGAGAGAAAAACTGTTTTTT.

Points on this clone: A junction boundary mismatches the germline segment, possibly from a read error. V is TRBV5-1 and J is TRBJ1-2; the match to TRBD1 covers 8 bases. CDR1 is SGHRS and CDR2 is YFSETQ in the germline V gene. CDR3 length: 14 residues. The CDR3 is CASSELSGGGGHTF. CDR3 in DNA: TGCGCCAGCAGCGAGCTCTCAGGGGGCGGTGGCCACACCTTC.

This chain connects TRBV9 to TRBJ2-1; 13 positions match TRBD2. The CDR3 covers 19 residues. The junction had 15 bases not matched to a gene; V was cut back by 0 bases and J by 9 bases. Looked up from germline, CDR1 is SGDLS and CDR2 is YYNGEE. The CDR3 nucleotides are TGTGCCAGCAGCGTAGGATTGATTTGGACTAGCGGGAGTTATAGTGAGCAGTTCTTC. This encodes CASSVGLIWTSGSYSEQFF. Full variable domain (missing parts from reference TRBV9 and TRBJ2-1): DSGVTQTPKHLITATGQRVTLRCSPRSGDLSVYWYQQSLDQGLQFLIQYYNGEERAKGNILERFSAQQFPDLHSELNLSSLELGDSALYFCASSVGLIWTSGSYSEQFFGPGTRLTVL.

This clone was seen more than once but under ten times. The gene calls are TRBV4-1 and TRBJ1-2, with a possible D match to TRBD1 (6 bases). CDR1 MGHRA and CDR2 YSYEKL come from the germline V gene. V was shortened by 0 bases and J by 7 bases, with 15 bases between the two germline ends. The CDR3 runs 15 residues. CDR3 sequence: CASSQDESGVGGYTF. In DNA, the CDR3 is TGCGCCAGCAGCCAAGATGAGTCAGGGGTGGGTGGCTACACCTTC.

The V gene is TRBV7-2, the J gene TRBJ1-5; D remains unclear. The CDR3 loop spans 12 amino acids. Germline lookup yields CDR1 SGHTA and CDR2 FQGNSA. Trimming took 3 bases from V and 9 from J, leaving 9 bases between them. The CDR3 sequence: CASSFGGLPQHF. The CDR3 bases are TGTGCCAGCAGCTTCGGAGGTCTGCCCCAGCATTTT.

This clone was seen a single time. This sequence joins TRBV18 and TRBJ1-2; TRBD1 might be the D (6 bases). The CDR3 is made up of 13 amino acids. Per the germline V gene, CDR1 is KGHSH and CDR2 is LQKENI. V was pared by 5 bases and J by 8 bases, with 15 bases between. The CDR3 DNA reads as TGTGCCAGCTCATGGAGCGGGGGGCAAGGCTACACCTTC. Protein product: CASSWSGGQGYTF.

This rearrangement joins TRBV2 to TRBJ2-6, with D possibly being TRBD1 (6 bases). The CDR3 length is 15 residues. From germline, CDR1 is SNHLY and CDR2 FYNNEI. V dropped 6 bases and J dropped 0 bases, with 9 bases sitting between them. CDR3 DNA: TGTGCCAGCAGACAGGGCAGCTCTGGGGCCAACGTCCTGACTTTC. It yields the protein CASRQGSSGANVLTF.

The rearrangement joins TRBV7-2 to TRBJ1-1; no clear D. Germline V lookup: CDR1 SGHTA, CDR2 FQGNSA. The CDR3 is made up of 16 amino acids. V lost 3 bases and J 4 bases, leaving 18 bases between the germline ends. The CDR3 is CASSFKVSAPPTEAFF. CDR3 sequence (DNA): TGTGCCAGCAGCTTCAAGGTCAGCGCCCCCCCCACTGAAGCTTTCTTT.

In the case of this clone: A much larger clone differs from this one at a single base, so this may be a read error. Different DNA sequences within this sample yield the same CDR3. The CDR3 sequence: CAWSTGTVNSPLHF. The CDR3 DNA sequence: TGTGCCTGGAGTACCGGGACAGTTAATTCACCACTCCACTTT. The V gene is TRBV30, the J gene TRBJ1-6; 7 bases are a match to TRBD1. This CDR3 region has 14 residues. From germline, CDR1 is GTSNPN and CDR2 SVGIG (reference sequence).

The rearrangement links TRBV4-1 to TRBJ1-5, with 9 bases fitting TRBD1. This CDR3 is 14 amino acids long. The trim removed 1 base at V and 10 bases at J, leaving 5 bases unmatched. Germline V lookup: CDR1 MGHRA, CDR2 YSYEKL. CDR3 coding DNA: TGCGCCAGCAGCCAAGGGGGACAGGGATACCCCCAGCATTTT. Translation: CASSQGGQGYPQHF.

The rearrangement links TRBV10-3 to TRBJ2-7, with 7 positions matching TRBD1. V trimming: 2 bases; J trimming: 3 bases; junction bases outside the gene matches: 10. This CDR3 has 16 amino acids. Germline CDR1 is ENHRY and CDR2 is SYGVKD. The DNA of the CDR3 is TGTGCCATCAGTGAGAGGGAGACAGGGATCAACTACGAGCAGTACTTC. Its translation is CAISERETGINYEQYF.

This clone was seen only once. V and J are TRBV7-9 and TRBJ2-6; D call uncertain. V lost 5 bases and J lost 0, with 8 bases in between. The CDR3 runs 15 residues. Germline loops: CDR1 SEHNR, CDR2 FQNEAQ (reference sequence). CDR3 nucleotide sequence: TGTGCCAGCAGCCTCCGGGCCTCTGGGGCCAACGTCCTGACTTTC. This encodes CASSLRASGANVLTF.

This clone has a single count. CDR3 in amino acids: CASSGPGGSTGNTIYF. The CDR3 bases are TGTGCCAGCTCAGGACCAGGGGGCTCCACTGGAAACACCATATATTTT. The chain joins TRBV18 to TRBJ1-3, with 8 positions matching TRBD1. Germline V gene lookup returns CDR1 KGHSH and CDR2 LQKENI. V gave up 5 bases and J gave up 2 bases; unmatched junction bases: 8. This CDR3 has 16 amino acids.